One and the same sample provided the 19 T cell receptor beta chains below, sequenced in a study of cytomegalovirus exposure and HLA in healthy donors. Primers: 60 Vbeta forward and 13 Jbeta reverse. Libraries were prepared by immunoSEQ multiplex PCR; TCRdb keeps only in-frame clonotypes and omits some of them. The table has about 140,000 clones, over 60% seen once. Sequencing was done on a sample of PBMCs. The receptors shown here come from a woman aged 60 to 75 in good health and CMV-seronegative.

This chain links TRBV5-5 with TRBJ1-2; a possible D gene is TRBD1 (5 bases). Germline CDR1 and CDR2: SGHKS and YYEKEE (reference sequence). The CDR3 totals 16 residues. Deletions cut 0 bases from V and 0 bases from J, with 12 bases between. The CDR3 DNA sequence: TGTGCCAGCAGCTTGGCCGGGGGAACTGCTAACTATGGCTACACCTTC. Its translation is CASSLAGGTANYGYTF.

J is TRBJ1-4 and V is TRBV14; D is ambiguous. Germline assignment: CDR1 SGHDN and CDR2 FVKESK. Between the trimmed V and J ends, which lost 2 bases and 12 bases, there was a span of 10 bases. The CDR3 totals 12 residues. The CDR3 nucleotides read TGTGCCAGCAGCCAAAGCGGCTTACAACTGTTTTTT. Translation: CASSQSGLQLFF.

This rearrangement joins TRBV6-6 to TRBJ2-3; no reliable D call. The V gene lost 2 bases and the J gene lost 0 bases, with 3 bases spanning the gap. The germline V gene has CDR1 MNHNY and CDR2 SVGAGI (reference sequence). CDR3 length: 13 amino acids. The CDR3 here is CASSYTSTDTQYF. DNA of the CDR3: TGTGCCAGCAGTTACACTAGCACAGATACGCAGTATTTT.

V is TRBV7-9 and J is TRBJ2-1, with 14 bases identical to TRBD2. With V trimmed by 5 bases and J by 4 bases, 4 bases remained unmatched. This CDR3 comprises 16 residues. Germline V gene data show CDR1 as SEHNR and CDR2 as FQNEAQ (reference sequence). DNA for the CDR3: TGTGCCAGCAGCAACGGACTAGCGGGAGGATACAATGAGCAGTTCTTC. Translated, it gives CASSNGLAGGYNEQFF.

This clone has just one count. The rearrangement links TRBV7-9 to TRBJ2-7, with a weak D call TRBD2 (6 bases). The V end was cut by 5 bases, the J end by 2 bases, with 13 bases between. This CDR3 contains 14 residues. Germline V lookup: CDR1 SEHNR, CDR2 FQNEAQ (reference sequence). The CDR3 spells CASSQTTGAYEQYF. The CDR3 DNA follows: TGTGCCAGCAGCCAGACTACGGGGGCCTACGAGCAGTACTTC.

CDR3 coding DNA: TGTGCCAGCAGGGCTACAGGGTTCGGCACTGAAGCTTTCTTT. Translated: CASRATGFGTEAFF. The gene calls are TRBV6-6 and TRBJ1-1; TRBD1 is a possible D gene (6 bases). CDR1 and CDR2 from the germline V gene are MNHNY and SVGAGI (reference sequence). Trimming removed 6 bases from V and 4 bases from J, with 15 bases in between. The CDR3 totals 14 residues.

This clone has a handful of counts. J is TRBJ2-5 and V is TRBV29-1; TRBD1 matches 9 bases. There are 14 residues in the CDR3. V was pared by 4 bases and J by 2 bases, with 5 bases of the junction left unmatched. Germline values: CDR1 SQVTM, CDR2 ANQGSEA. In nucleotides, the CDR3 is TGCAGCGTTGCCGGGGGACAGGGACAAGAGACCCAGTACTTC. It codes for CSVAGGQGQETQYF. Combining the CDR3 with reference TRBV29-1 and TRBJ2-5 gives the whole variable domain SAVISQKPSRDICQRGTSLTIQCQVDSQVTMMFWYRQQPGQSLTLIATANQGSEATYESGFVIDKFPISRPNLTFSTLTVSNMSPEDSSIYLCSVAGGQGQETQYFGPGTRLLVL.

CDR3 sequence reads: CSVKQGGSNQPQHF. CDR3 sequence (DNA): TGCAGCGTTAAGCAGGGGGGTAGCAATCAGCCCCAGCATTTT. The chain recombines TRBV29-1 with TRBJ1-5; the match to TRBD1 covers 7 bases. V lost 5 bases, J lost 0 bases, and 4 bases stayed unmatched. Germline CDR1 SQVTM, CDR2 ANQGSEA. The CDR3 contains 14 residues.

The chain is built from TRBV19 and TRBJ2-5; tentative D call: TRBD2 (6 bases). The V end lost 6 bases, the J end lost 5 bases, and 16 bases lay between the germline ends. CDR3 length: 14 residues. Germline V gene data show CDR1 as LNHDA and CDR2 as SQIVND (reference sequence). The DNA of the CDR3 is TGTGCCAGTAGCAAGGGGACTCCACTCGAGACCCAGTACTTC. It is translated as CASSKGTPLETQYF.

The chain recombines TRBV27 with TRBJ2-3; TRBD2 aligns across 8 bases. Losses at the gene ends were 8 bases for V and 6 bases for J; bases not matched to a gene: 13. CDR1 MNHEY and CDR2 SMNVEV come from the germline V gene (reference sequence). The CDR3 runs to 15 residues. The CDR3 DNA is TGTGCCAGCGCCTTGAGCGGGGGAGGAATTGATACGCAGTATTTT. Protein product: CASALSGGGIDTQYF.

This clone came up a few times. Other DNA sequences within the sample encode an identical CDR3. In DNA, the CDR3 is TGTGCCAGCAGACGGGACTCCTACGAGCAGTACTTC. It encodes CASRRDSYEQYF. This chain joins TRBV6-5 and TRBJ2-7; TRBD2 is a possible D gene (5 bases). V shed 6 bases and J shed 0 bases, with 6 bases lying between them. The germline V gene has CDR1 MNHEY and CDR2 SVGAGI. This CDR3 is 12 amino acids long.

This clone was detected once. V gene TRBV7-2 combines with J gene TRBJ2-3, with D perhaps TRBD1 (6 bases). TRBJ1-5 explains the end of the DNA better; the J call may be wrong. The CDR3 totals 16 residues. From germline, CDR1 is SGHTA and CDR2 FQGNSA. The CDR3 bases are TGTGCCAGCAGCTCTAGCGGGGGGCAGAGCACAGATACGCAGCATTTT. This encodes CASSSSGGQSTDTQHF.

The chain carries TRBV4-1 and TRBJ1-1; a weak D match, TRBD1 (5 bases). The V end was cut by 0 bases, the J end by 3 bases, with 14 bases between. Germline V gene lookup returns CDR1 MGHRA and CDR2 YSYEKL. This CDR3 has 16 amino acids. CDR3 DNA: TGCGCCAGCAGCCAAGAAGGGCGGGGCGGAGACACTGAAGCTTTCTTT. Translation gives CASSQEGRGGDTEAFF.

This chain links TRBV6-6 with TRBJ2-3; D uncertain. Trimming took off 6 bases at V and 0 bases at J, with 7 bases between the two ends. Germline loops: CDR1 MNHNY, CDR2 SVGAGI (reference sequence). The CDR3 loop spans 13 amino acids. Here the CDR3 DNA reads TGTGCCAGCAGCCCGGGTAGCACAGATACGCAGTATTTT. The encoded protein is CASSPGSTDTQYF.

The chain combines TRBV5-1 with TRBJ2-2, with 9 nucleotides matching TRBD1. This CDR3 region has 15 residues. After removal of 3 bases from V and 5 bases from J, the junction contained 5 bases not matched to a gene. The germline V gene encodes CDR1 SGHRS and CDR2 YFSETQ. The CDR3 nucleotides are TGCGCCAGCAGCTCGGGACAGGGTCTAACCGGGGAGCTGTTTTTT. This translates into CASSSGQGLTGELFF.

V usage is TRBV7-2 and J usage is TRBJ2-7; D might be TRBD2 (6 bases). The CDR3 contains 13 residues. Trimming pared 5 bases from V and 6 bases from J, leaving 14 bases between. Germline CDR1 is SGHTA and CDR2 is FQGNSA. DNA for the CDR3: TGTGCCAGCAGCCCTAGCGCGGCTGGCGAGCAGTACTTC. Amino acid sequence: CASSPSAAGEQYF.

This clone was counted a single time. The chain is built from TRBV5-1 and TRBJ2-1; TRBD2 aligns across 10 bases. Germline V gene data show CDR1 as SGHRS and CDR2 as YFSETQ. This CDR3 is 14 amino acids long. Trimming took 4 bases from V and 7 from J; bases not matched to a gene: 5. The CDR3 loop reads CASSRLAGDNEQFF. The CDR3 DNA reads TGCGCCAGCAGCCGGCTAGCGGGGGATAATGAGCAGTTCTTC.

V is TRBV20-1 and J is TRBJ1-1; possibly TRBD1 for D (5 bases). This CDR3 comprises 11 residues. Trimming stripped 6 bases from V and 7 bases from J, with 12 bases between. Germline V gives CDR1 DFQATT, CDR2 SNEGSKA (reference sequence). The DNA of the CDR3 is TGCAGTGCGAGCTCAGGGTTTGAAGCTTTCTTT. This encodes CSASSGFEAFF.

The chain employs TRBV7-9 and TRBJ1-4; 7 positions match TRBD1. With 5 bases clipped from V and 3 bases from J, the junction kept 3 bases outside the gene matches. The CDR3 consists of 14 residues. Germline V gene data show CDR1 as SEHNR and CDR2 as FQNEAQ (reference sequence). The DNA of the CDR3 is TGTGCCAGCAGCCCCGACAGGGCTAATGAAAAACTGTTTTTT. It is translated as CASSPDRANEKLFF. The variable domain in full, with the rest retrieved from reference TRBV7-9 and TRBJ1-4, is DTGVSQNPRHKITKRGQNVTFRCDPISEHNRLYWYRQTLGQGPEFLTYFQNEAQLEKSRLLSDRFSAERPKGSFSTLEIQRTEQGDSAMYLCASSPDRANEKLFFGSGTQLSVL.